This T cell receptor beta chain was observed in a study of sequential checkpoint blockade in melanoma (dated by TCRdb to between 2019 and 2020). For the study in its entirety: In a 1:1 randomization, patients received either first-line nivolumab then ipilimumab (arm A) or ipilimumab then nivolumab (arm B). Maintenance nivolumab was given following each of the two trial sequences.

For this clone: Its antigen has not been determined. There are no base qualities to consult, and no much larger clone falls within one base.

The immunoSEQ Assay was used to immunosequence TCRbeta CDR3 regions from genomic DNA. Before high-throughput sequencing, genomic DNA was amplified using bias-controlled multiplex PCR. In the authors' own workflow: To quantify the absolute abundance of each unique TCRbeta CDR3 region, the sequences were collapsed and filtered. Clonality, defined as 1 minus Pielou's evenness, was calculated using only productive rearrangements. A previously published method was used to identify clones with significantly greater frequencies in on-treatment samples than in baseline samples. Drawn from immuneACCESS, this table holds only the in-frame rearrangements with V and J called that TCRdb kept. Clones are partly lost; checked studies trace under half to an unresolved V gene and leave the rest unexplained. V and J calls and clone size come straight from that table; D and trimming were deduced from the DNA. The sample table holds some 11,000 clones, of which around 60% were seen once. Around 15% of the sample goes to the ten largest clones.

Study-wide findings and limitations: Larger, independent patient cohorts are needed to validate the response-prediction model that combines TCR metrics and mutation burden.

V ends up 4 bases short and J 1 base short, with an unmatched junction base count of 16. CDR1 and CDR2, looked up from the germline V gene (reference sequence), are SEHNR and FQNEAQ. The cysteine opens and the phenylalanine closes a CDR3 of 19 amino acids. Only CDR3 DNA is held: 57 bases, read in frame from base 1. The treatment or condition tag for this specimen amounts to: randomized to nivolumab then ipilimumab (arm A) or the reverse (arm B). No trial patient had received prior DNA-damaging chemotherapy. On a FACS Aria II flow cytometer, live CD3+CD8+ cells that were negative for CD19 and CD56 were sorted from thawed PBMCs. The samples were obtained from melanoma patients enrolled in CheckMate 064, an open-label, randomized phase II trial testing sequential checkpoint blockade. Peripheral blood mononuclear cells were collected by leukapheresis, purified with Ficoll-Paque, and frozen in human serum with about 9.2% DMSO. Right after sorting, the blood CD3+CD8+ cells were verified to be >95% pure, and DNA extraction followed.

The sample was CD8+ T cells sorted from blood (inferred from file names), taken from a patient given nivolumab and ipilimumab in sequence. This TCR derives from a human donor with melanoma. The chain is made from TRBV7-9 and TRBJ2-3; TRBD2 aligns with 8 central bases. The sequenced DNA is TGTGCCAGCAGCTCTAGTATTAGCGGGATCCCTGGGGGCACAGATACGCAGTATTTT. Its protein is CASSSSISGIPGGTDTQYF. The CDR3, completed at both ends by the reference TRBV7-9 and TRBJ2-3 genes, gives the full variable domain DTGVSQNPRHKITKRGQNVTFRCDPISEHNRLYWYRQTLGQGPEFLTYFQNEAQLEKSRLLSDRFSAERPKGSFSTLEIQRTEQGDSAMYLCASSSSISGIPGGTDTQYFGPGTRLTVL.